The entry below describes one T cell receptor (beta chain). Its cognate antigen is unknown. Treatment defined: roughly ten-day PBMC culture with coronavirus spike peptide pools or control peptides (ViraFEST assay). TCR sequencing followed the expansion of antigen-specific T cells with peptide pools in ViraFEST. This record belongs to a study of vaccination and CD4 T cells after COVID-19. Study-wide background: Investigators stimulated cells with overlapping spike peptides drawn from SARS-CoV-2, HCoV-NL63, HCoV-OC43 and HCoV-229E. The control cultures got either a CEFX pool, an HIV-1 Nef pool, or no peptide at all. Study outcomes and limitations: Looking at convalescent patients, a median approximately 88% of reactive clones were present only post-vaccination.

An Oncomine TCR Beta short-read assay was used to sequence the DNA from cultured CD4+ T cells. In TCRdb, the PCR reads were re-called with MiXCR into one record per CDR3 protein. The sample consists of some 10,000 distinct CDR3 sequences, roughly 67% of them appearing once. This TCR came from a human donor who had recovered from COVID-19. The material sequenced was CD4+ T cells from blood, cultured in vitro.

The CDR3 here is CASSSQTGRVYEQYF. The CDR3 coding sequence is TGTGCCAGTAGTTCTCAGACAGGGCGCGTCTACGAGCAGTACTTC. The V and J genes are TRBV19 and TRBJ2-7; 7 bases are shared with TRBD1. CDR3 length: 15 amino acids. V was clipped by 5 bases and J by 3 bases; unmatched bases: 10. Germline assignment: CDR1 LNHDA and CDR2 SQIVND (reference sequence).